These 22 T cell receptor beta chains share one sample of origin, sequenced in a study of blood T cell repertoires in COVID-19. TCRdb keeps only in-frame clones here, not all; method: immunoSEQ multiplex PCR. The sample lists 130,000 or so clones, around 89% occurring once. Sequenced sample: peripheral blood. The receptors here all came from a man aged 50 or older with active or convalescent COVID-19.

V gene TRBV4-1 combines with J gene TRBJ1-5; no clear D gene. Germline CDR1 reads MGHRA; CDR2 reads YSYEKL. V was trimmed by 0 bases and J by 1 base, leaving 7 bases between them. This CDR3 has 15 amino acids. This CDR3 is CASSQEGASNQPQHF. The DNA of the CDR3 is TGCGCCAGCAGCCAAGAGGGAGCAAGCAATCAGCCCCAGCATTTT.

The genes are TRBV19 and TRBJ2-2; D ambiguous. CDR1 is LNHDA and CDR2 is SQIVND in the germline V gene (reference sequence). The CDR3 is 14 residues long. Between the trimmed V and J ends, which lost 6 bases and 4 bases, there was a span of 12 bases. In DNA, the CDR3 is TGTGCCAGTAGAAGCCTTACGGGCACCGGGGAGCTGTTTTTT. It codes for CASRSLTGTGELFF.

The chain couples TRBV5-4 to TRBJ1-6, with D perhaps TRBD1 (6 bases). Germline V lookup: CDR1 SGHNT, CDR2 YYREEE (reference sequence). This CDR3 spans 15 amino acids. V shed 3 bases and J shed 10 bases, with 17 bases lying between them. CDR3 sequence (DNA): TGTGCCAGCAGCTCCGAGACAGGAGCGCACTCACCCCTCCACTTT. Translation: CASSSETGAHSPLHF.

The chain employs TRBV11-2 and TRBJ2-5; D gene ambiguous. Trimming removed 2 bases from V and 1 base from J, with 8 bases in between. The CDR3 loop spans 14 amino acids. The germline V gene has CDR1 SGHAT and CDR2 FQNNGV. The CDR3 bases are TGTGCCAGCAGCTTAATGGCCAGCCAAGAGACCCAGTACTTC. Its translation is CASSLMASQETQYF.

CDR3 amino acids: CASSQGTISGNTIYF. The CDR3 DNA sequence: TGTGCCAGCAGCCAAGGAACAATCTCTGGAAACACCATATATTTT. The chain couples TRBV3-1 (or the pseudogene TRBV3-2) to TRBJ1-3; unclear D gene. Germline V gene data show CDR1 as LGHDT and CDR2 as YNNKEL (reference sequence). The CDR3 contains 15 residues. The germline V and J ends were trimmed by 1 base and 0 bases, with 7 bases remaining between them.

The CDR3 is CASSIAGASGPDSYEQYF. The CDR3 DNA is TGTGCCAGTAGTATAGCTGGGGCCTCGGGTCCGGATTCCTACGAGCAGTACTTC. The genes are TRBV19 and TRBJ2-7, with a weak D call TRBD1 (5 bases). Germline V gene lookup returns CDR1 LNHDA and CDR2 SQIVND (reference sequence). V was cut by 1 base and J by 1 base, with 20 bases left in between. The CDR3 covers 18 residues.

The chain carries TRBV18 and TRBJ1-2, with D unresolved. V lost 4 bases and J 4 bases, leaving 7 bases between the germline ends. The CDR3 is 12 residues long. Germline assignment: CDR1 KGHSH and CDR2 LQKENI. The CDR3 DNA follows: TGTGCCAGCTCACTTGACTTCTATGGCTACACCTTC. The encoded protein is CASSLDFYGYTF.

The count of this clone is one. The rearrangement joins TRBV2 to TRBJ2-5, with 13 bases lining up with TRBD2. The CDR3 has 18 amino acids. The germline V gene has CDR1 SNHLY and CDR2 FYNNEI. Trimming took 7 bases from V and 0 from J; bases not matched to a gene: 11. Written as DNA, the CDR3 is TGTGCCAGCACCGGAACTAGCGGGGGGGCCGGGTACCAAGAGACCCAGTACTTC. It specifies CASTGTSGGAGYQETQYF. The variable domain in full, with the rest retrieved from reference TRBV2 and TRBJ2-5, is EPEVTQTPSHQVTQMGQEVILRCVPISNHLYFYWYRQILGQKVEFLVSFYNNEISEKSEIFDDQFSVERPDGSNFTLKIRSTKLEDSAMYFCASTGTSGGAGYQETQYFGPGTRLLVL.

The chain recombines TRBV14 with TRBJ1-2, with D unclear. V lost 0 bases, J lost 5 bases, and 10 bases lay in between. This CDR3 has 14 amino acids. From germline, CDR1 is SGHDN and CDR2 FVKESK. In DNA, the CDR3 is TGTGCCAGCAGCCAAGAGTGGCAGTCTTATGGCTACACCTTC. It is translated as CASSQEWQSYGYTF.

V usage is TRBV19 and J usage is TRBJ1-5, with D perhaps TRBD1 (5 bases). CDR3 length: 16 residues. The V end lost 2 bases, the J end lost 0 bases, and 11 bases lay between the germline ends. Germline V CDR1 and CDR2: LNHDA, SQIVND (reference sequence). The CDR3 loop is CASSILTADSNQPQHF. The CDR3 DNA follows: TGTGCCAGTAGTATATTGACAGCAGATAGCAATCAGCCCCAGCATTTT.

This clone was recorded once. The rearrangement uses TRBV19 and TRBJ2-3; TRBD2 matches 10 bases. The CDR3 spans 16 residues. The J segment lost 0 bases and the V segment lost 5 bases, leaving 5 bases of the junction unmatched. Germline CDR1 and CDR2: LNHDA and SQIVND (reference sequence). CDR3 in amino acids: CASSSATSGSTDTQYF. The CDR3 DNA follows: TGTGCCAGTAGTTCCGCGACTAGCGGGAGCACAGATACGCAGTATTTT.

The chain's CDR3 is CASSQQTGPYGYTF. The CDR3 nucleotides are TGTGCCAGCAGCCAACAGACAGGGCCATATGGCTACACCTTC. J is TRBJ1-2 and V is TRBV4-2; 7 bases map to TRBD1. V shed 2 bases, J shed 5 bases, and the junction held 5 bases outside the gene matches. There are 14 residues in the CDR3. Germline lookup yields CDR1 LGHNA and CDR2 YNFKEQ.

The chain employs TRBV11-1 and TRBJ2-5; the match to TRBD1 covers 9 bases. Germline CDR1 is SGHAT and CDR2 is FQDESV (reference sequence). The J segment lost 5 bases and the V segment lost 4 bases, leaving 11 bases of the junction unmatched. This CDR3 spans 16 amino acids. This chain's CDR3 is CASSSYEGTGRETQYF. CDR3 nucleotide sequence: TGTGCCAGCAGCTCCTATGAGGGGACAGGGCGGGAGACCCAGTACTTC.

The chain is built from TRBV5-4 and TRBJ2-3; tentatively, D is TRBD2 (5 bases). The V end lost 3 bases, the J end lost 3 bases, and 11 bases lay between the germline ends. The CDR3 sequence is 14 residues long. CDR1 and CDR2 from the germline V gene are SGHNT and YYREEE (reference sequence). CDR3 in DNA: TGTGCCAGCAGCTCGGGAAACCCGACAGATACGCAGTATTTT. Its protein is CASSSGNPTDTQYF.

This chain links TRBV15 with TRBJ1-3; 10 bases line up with TRBD1. This CDR3 is built from 17 residues. CDR1 LNHNV and CDR2 YYDKDF come from the germline V gene (reference sequence). Trimming took 0 bases from V and 4 from J; bases not matched to a gene: 6. Here the CDR3 DNA reads TGTGCCACCAGCAGAGATTTCGCGGGACAGGGGGGAAACACCATATATTTT. It codes for CATSRDFAGQGGNTIYF.

The genes are TRBV5-1 and TRBJ2-1, with 7 bases that match TRBD1. Germline V gene lookup returns CDR1 SGHRS and CDR2 YFSETQ. Trimming removed 0 bases from V and 4 bases from J; junction bases left unmatched: 13. This CDR3 is 18 amino acids long. DNA of the CDR3: TGCGCCAGCAGCTTGGGATTGGGTAGGACAGGTGATTACAATGAGCAGTTCTTC. Protein: CASSLGLGRTGDYNEQFF.

This clone was counted a few times. The V gene is TRBV5-8, the J gene TRBJ1-6; D not certain. CDR3 length: 14 amino acids. Trimming cost V 3 bases and J 10 bases, with 14 bases left between them. Germline V gene sequence: CDR1 SGHTS, CDR2 YDEGEE. The chain's CDR3 is CASSSLPSRSPLHF. CDR3 nucleotide sequence: TGTGCCAGCAGCTCGTTGCCCTCGCGCTCACCCCTCCACTTT.

This chain joins TRBV6-5 and TRBJ1-1, with TRBD1 as a possible D gene (6 bases). Trimming cost V 6 bases and J 5 bases, with 19 bases left between them. The CDR3 loop spans 15 amino acids. CDR1 and CDR2 from the germline V gene are MNHEY and SVGAGI. CDR3 protein: CASSPRGGVGTEAFF. The CDR3 DNA reads TGTGCCAGCAGCCCCCGGGGGGGCGTGGGGACTGAAGCTTTCTTT.

CDR3 nucleotide sequence: TGTGCCAGTAGCTTCGACAGGGAAGGCAATCAGCCCCAGCATTTT. Amino acid sequence: CASSFDREGNQPQHF. J is TRBJ1-5 and V is TRBV19; 7 positions agree with TRBD1. From germline, CDR1 is LNHDA and CDR2 SQIVND (reference sequence). Trimming at V came to 6 bases and at J to 2 bases, leaving 7 bases not matched to a gene. CDR3 length: 15 residues.

The genes are TRBV29-1 and TRBJ1-2, with 7 nucleotides matching TRBD1. In germline, CDR1 is SQVTM, CDR2 ANQGSEA. This CDR3 has 12 residues. The J segment lost 5 bases and the V segment lost 4 bases, leaving 4 bases of the junction unmatched. Here the CDR3 DNA reads TGCAGCGTTGGCCAGGGGGATTATGGCTACACCTTC. Its protein product is CSVGQGDYGYTF. Looking up the rest from reference TRBV29-1 and TRBJ1-2 gives the full variable domain: SAVISQKPSRDICQRGTSLTIQCQVDSQVTMMFWYRQQPGQSLTLIATANQGSEATYESGFVIDKFPISRPNLTFSTLTVSNMSPEDSSIYLCSVGQGDYGYTFGSGTRLTVV.

The gene calls are TRBV28 and TRBJ2-2; D is unclear. Germline CDR1 reads MDHEN; CDR2 reads SYDVKM. V was trimmed by 4 bases and J by 13 bases, leaving 16 bases between them. There are 13 residues in the CDR3. Here the CDR3 DNA reads TGTGCCAGCAGTTCCTCCGACAAGCCCTGGCTGTTTTTT. It is translated as CASSSSDKPWLFF.

The rearrangement links TRBV24-1 to TRBJ1-2; 9 nucleotides agree with TRBD1. V shed 3 bases, J shed 8 bases, and the junction held 3 bases outside the gene matches. The CDR3 has 13 residues. Germline V gene sequence: CDR1 KGHDR, CDR2 SFDVKD. CDR3 in DNA: TGTGCCACCAGTGATGAGGACAGGGGCGGCTACACCTTC. This sequence encodes CATSDEDRGGYTF.